This T cell receptor (beta chain) was recorded in a study of cytomegalovirus exposure and HLA in healthy donors. Study-level findings and limits: Some V segments, including TRBV6-2 and TRBV6-3, were excluded as indistinguishable.

Germline V gene sequence: CDR1 MNHNS, CDR2 SASEGT. This CDR3 contains 13 residues. V was pared by 4 bases and J by 7 bases, with 11 bases between. This clone was observed once. Antigen unknown. In the PCR, 60 Vbeta and 13 Jbeta primers were used. TCRdb keeps only in-frame clones here, not all; method: immunoSEQ multiplex PCR. This sample has about 120,000 clones; roughly three quarters occur once, and the top ten carry about 15%. The TCR comes from a man in his forties or fifties in good health and CMV-seropositive. The rearrangement links TRBV6-1 to TRBJ1-5; D remains ambiguous. The sample taken for sequencing was PBMCs. The CDR3 nucleotides are TGTGCCAGCAGTGGAGAGGGTAACCAGCCCCAGCATTTT. Residues: CASSGEGNQPQHF.